This entry lists 21 T cell receptor beta chains sequenced from one sample in a study of blood T cell repertoires in COVID-19. The method was immunoSEQ multiplex PCR; TCRdb's version includes in-frame clones alone and lacks a portion of them. The top ten clones hold under 2% of a sample with 250,000 or so clones, 65% to 90% of them seen once. Sequencing was carried out using peripheral blood. The source is a man aged 25 to 45 with active or convalescent COVID-19.

The chain uses TRBV19 and TRBJ1-1; 11 bases fit TRBD1. Germline-derived CDR1 and CDR2 are LNHDA and SQIVND (reference sequence). The CDR3 is 16 residues long. With V trimmed by 4 bases and J by 1 base, 5 bases remained unmatched. The CDR3 here is CASSTAGTGGNTEAFF. The CDR3 DNA follows: TGTGCCAGTAGTACGGCCGGGACAGGGGGGAACACTGAAGCTTTCTTT.

This clone has just a few counts. The V and J genes are TRBV10-3 and TRBJ1-5; D call uncertain. V shed 0 bases and J shed 2 bases, with 11 bases lying between them. The germline V gene encodes CDR1 ENHRY and CDR2 SYGVKD. The CDR3 is 16 amino acids. CDR3 sequence: CAISESPSTGNQPQHF. The CDR3 coding sequence is TGTGCCATCAGTGAGTCGCCGTCCACTGGCAATCAGCCCCAGCATTTT.

This chain joins TRBV28 and TRBJ2-7; 8 bases agree with TRBD1. Germline V gives CDR1 MDHEN, CDR2 SYDVKM. The CDR3 is made up of 12 amino acids. With V trimmed by 5 bases and J by 7 bases, 4 bases remained unmatched. CDR3 sequence (DNA): TGTGCCAGCAGTGACAGGGGTTGGGAGCAGTACTTC. Its protein is CASSDRGWEQYF.

This clone was picked up one time. V usage is TRBV7-8 and J usage is TRBJ1-5; D might be TRBD1 (5 bases). Germline loops: CDR1 SGHVS, CDR2 FQNEAQ. CDR3 length: 14 amino acids. V gave up 8 bases and J gave up 2 bases, with 13 bases separating them. CDR3 sequence: CASAQGGGNQPQHF. CDR3 sequence (DNA): TGTGCCAGCGCCCAGGGAGGGGGCAATCAGCCCCAGCATTTT.

The chain links TRBV4-1 to TRBJ2-7, with D unclear. Germline assignment: CDR1 MGHRA and CDR2 YSYEKL. Between the trimmed V and J ends, which lost 1 base and 1 base, there was a span of 20 bases. This CDR3 is built from 18 residues. Written as DNA, the CDR3 is TGCGCCAGCAGCCAAGTTCGGGTCTCGTCTTGGAAATCCTACGAGCAGTACTTC. This translates into CASSQVRVSSWKSYEQYF.

This clone was seen just once. The chain joins TRBV7-9 to TRBJ2-7; TRBD1 agrees at 8 bases. Per the germline V gene, CDR1 is SEHNR and CDR2 is FQNEAQ (reference sequence). J lost 6 bases, V lost 6 bases, and 10 bases had no gene match. The CDR3 runs 14 residues. The CDR3 spells CASSSDRGSSEQYF. Here the CDR3 DNA reads TGTGCCAGCAGTTCAGACAGGGGTTCGTCCGAGCAGTACTTC. The variable domain in full, completed from reference TRBV7-9 and TRBJ2-7, reads DTGVSQNPRHKITKRGQNVTFRCDPISEHNRLYWYRQTLGQGPEFLTYFQNEAQLEKSRLLSDRFSAERPKGSFSTLEIQRTEQGDSAMYLCASSSDRGSSEQYFGPGTRLTVT.

The chain employs TRBV29-1 and TRBJ1-2, with 9 bases fitting TRBD1. In germline, CDR1 is SQVTM, CDR2 ANQGSEA. CDR3 length: 13 amino acids. V lost 4 bases to trimming and J lost 2 bases; unmatched junction nucleotides: 2. The CDR3 bases are TGCAGCGTTGGCGGACAGGGGAACTATGGCTACACCTTC. This gives the protein CSVGGQGNYGYTF.

The chain recombines TRBV7-6 with TRBJ1-1; D unclear. Germline CDR1 reads SGHVS; CDR2 reads FNYEAQ. The CDR3 sequence is 15 residues long. The ends were cut back, 1 base at V and 1 base at J, with 10 bases in the middle. CDR3 loop: CASSLEFSGNTEAFF. For the CDR3, the DNA is TGTGCCAGCAGCTTAGAGTTTTCAGGGAACACTGAAGCTTTCTTT.

CDR3 region: CASSRNGPGQRNSPLHF. CDR3 coding DNA: TGTGCCAGCAGTAGAAATGGACCGGGACAGCGGAATTCACCCCTCCACTTT. The V gene is TRBV2, the J gene TRBJ1-6; 7 bases fit TRBD1. The ends lost 5 bases at V and 7 bases at J; junction bases unmatched: 14. In germline, CDR1 is SNHLY, CDR2 FYNNEI. The CDR3 sequence is 17 residues long. The full variable domain, completed using reference TRBV2 and TRBJ1-6, is EPEVTQTPSHQVTQMGQEVILRCVPISNHLYFYWYRQILGQKVEFLVSFYNNEISEKSEIFDDQFSVERPDGSNFTLKIRSTKLEDSAMYFCASSRNGPGQRNSPLHFGNGTRLTVT.

The chain employs TRBV7-7 and TRBJ1-6, with a possible D match to TRBD1 (5 bases). This CDR3 is built from 15 residues. Germline V CDR1 and CDR2: SSHAT, FNYEAQ (reference sequence). The V end was cut by 5 bases, the J end by 7 bases, with 15 bases between. CDR3 residues: CASSRDQGTNSPLHF. The DNA for the CDR3 is TGTGCCAGCAGCCGAGATCAGGGAACGAATTCACCCCTCCACTTT. The full variable domain, its missing parts supplied by reference TRBV7-7 and TRBJ1-6, is GAGVSQSPRYKVTKRGQDVTLRCDPISSHATLYWYQQALGQGPEFLTYFNYEAQPDKSGLPSDRFSAERPEGSISTLTIQRTEQRDSAMYRCASSRDQGTNSPLHFGNGTRLTVT.

The chain is built from TRBV30 and TRBJ2-3, with TRBD2 identical over 12 bases. Germline trimming cut 0 bases from V and 6 bases from J; bases unmatched to any gene: 13. Germline assignment: CDR1 GTSNPN and CDR2 SVGIG (reference sequence). The CDR3 extends over 18 amino acids. CDR3 DNA sequence: TGTGCCTGGAGTGTACCCCACAAACTAGCGGGGGGCCCCGATACGCAGTATTTT. As protein: CAWSVPHKLAGGPDTQYF.

V is TRBV7-9 and J is TRBJ2-1; 11 bases map to TRBD2. J gave up 4 bases and V 0 bases, and 5 bases lay outside the gene matches. Looked up from germline, CDR1 is SEHNR and CDR2 is FQNEAQ (reference sequence). This CDR3 is built from 17 residues. The CDR3 sequence: CASSLAAGLAVYNEQFF. The DNA for the CDR3 is TGTGCCAGCAGCTTAGCCGCGGGACTAGCGGTTTACAATGAGCAGTTCTTC.

The chain has TRBV5-1 and TRBJ1-6, with TRBD1 as a possible D gene (5 bases). CDR3 length: 18 amino acids. Looked up from germline, CDR1 is SGHRS and CDR2 is YFSETQ. V was pared by 4 bases and J by 0 bases, with 17 bases between. CDR3 amino acids: CASSASNPQGSYNSPLHF. DNA of the CDR3: TGCGCCAGCAGCGCGTCGAACCCTCAGGGCTCCTATAATTCACCCCTCCACTTT.

This clone was counted once. The V call is TRBV2, the J call TRBJ1-2; a weak D match, TRBD1 (6 bases). The germline CDR1 and CDR2 sequences are SNHLY and FYNNEI. The CDR3 has 15 amino acids. The V end was cut by 8 bases, the J end by 3 bases, with 19 bases between. This chain's CDR3 is CASRGGGGAYYGYTF. In nucleotides, the CDR3 is TGTGCCAGCCGTGGCGGGGGGGGCGCTTACTATGGCTACACCTTC.

The rearrangement links TRBV7-9 to TRBJ1-1; the D gene is possibly TRBD1 (5 bases). The germline V and J ends were trimmed by 1 base and 5 bases, with 11 bases remaining between them. Germline V gene lookup returns CDR1 SEHNR and CDR2 FQNEAQ (reference sequence). This CDR3 region has 14 residues. The CDR3 DNA is TGTGCCAGCAGCTTAGACGGGGGAGGGACTGAAGCTTTCTTT. Protein product: CASSLDGGGTEAFF.

The chain joins TRBV12-3 or TRBV12-4 to TRBJ1-6; D remains unclear. The V end lost 5 bases, the J end lost 6 bases, and 5 bases lay between the germline ends. This CDR3 is 12 amino acids long. CDR3 amino acids: CASSLPNSPLHF. The CDR3 DNA is TGTGCCAGCAGTCTACCTAATTCACCCCTCCACTTT.

This clone was seen a single time. Other DNA sequences in this specimen translate into the identical CDR3. This rearrangement joins TRBV2 to TRBJ2-2; TRBD2 matches 9 bases. V was clipped by 1 base and J by 5 bases; unmatched bases: 2. CDR3 length: 15 amino acids. Looked up from germline, CDR1 is SNHLY and CDR2 is FYNNEI. The CDR3 coding sequence is TGTGCCAGCAGTGAAGGGCTAGCGGGAACCGGGGAGCTGTTTTTT. This translates into CASSEGLAGTGELFF.

In this sample, this clone turned up a few times. The V and J genes are TRBV3-1 (or the pseudogene TRBV3-2) and TRBJ2-3; 12 nucleotides line up with TRBD2. V gave up 3 bases and J gave up 4 bases; unmatched junction bases: 5. This CDR3 has 16 residues. Germline-derived CDR1 and CDR2 are LGHDT and YNNKEL (reference sequence). CDR3 in DNA: TGTGCCAGCAGCCAGTCTAGCGGGGGGGGGTCAGATACGCAGTATTTT. It specifies CASSQSSGGGSDTQYF.

This sequence joins TRBV7-8 and TRBJ1-6; a possible D gene is TRBD1 (5 bases). V dropped 1 base and J dropped 11 bases, with 15 bases sitting between them. The CDR3 extends over 15 amino acids. From germline, CDR1 is SGHVS and CDR2 FQNEAQ. The CDR3 sequence: CASSLESGDSTPLHF. CDR3 sequence (DNA): TGTGCCAGCAGCTTAGAGTCTGGGGACTCAACACCCCTCCACTTT. Filled out from reference TRBV7-8 and TRBJ1-6, the complete variable domain reads GAGVSQSPRYKVAKRGQDVALRCDPISGHVSLFWYQQALGQGPEFLTYFQNEAQLDKSGLPSDRFFAERPEGSVSTLKIQRTQQEDSAVYLCASSLESGDSTPLHFGNGTRLTVT.

The CDR3 bases are TGTGCCAGCCCCGGGGACAGGGGCTACACCTTC. Protein sequence: CASPGDRGYTF. This rearrangement joins TRBV6-5 to TRBJ1-2; TRBD1 matches at 8 bases. The CDR3 spans 11 residues. Per the germline V gene, CDR1 is MNHEY and CDR2 is SVGAGI. V gave up 8 bases and J gave up 8 bases; unmatched junction bases: 4.

V usage is TRBV27 and J usage is TRBJ2-7; tentative D call: TRBD1 (5 bases). The V end was cut by 3 bases, the J end by 6 bases, with 12 bases between. Germline lookup yields CDR1 MNHEY and CDR2 SMNVEV (reference sequence). CDR3 length: 13 residues. This CDR3 is CASSFEGDREQYF. The CDR3, as DNA: TGTGCCAGCAGTTTTGAAGGGGATCGCGAGCAGTACTTC.